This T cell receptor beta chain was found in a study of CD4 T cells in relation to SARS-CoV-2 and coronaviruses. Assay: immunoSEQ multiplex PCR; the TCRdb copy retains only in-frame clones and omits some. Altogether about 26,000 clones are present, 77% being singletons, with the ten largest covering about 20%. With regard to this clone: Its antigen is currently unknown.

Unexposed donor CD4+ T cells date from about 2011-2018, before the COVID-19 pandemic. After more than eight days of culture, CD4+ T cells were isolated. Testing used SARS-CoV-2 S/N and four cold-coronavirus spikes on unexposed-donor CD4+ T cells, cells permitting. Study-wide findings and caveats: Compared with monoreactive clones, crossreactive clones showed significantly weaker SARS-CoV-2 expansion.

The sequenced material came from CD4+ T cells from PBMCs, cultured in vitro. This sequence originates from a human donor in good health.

The DNA for the CDR3 is TGTGCCAGCAGTATACTAGCGGGGGGCTTCACAGATACGCAGTATTTT. Encoded protein: CASSILAGGFTDTQYF. This chain uses TRBV27 with TRBJ2-3, with 12 positions matching TRBD2. Per the germline V gene, CDR1 is MNHEY and CDR2 is SMNVEV (reference sequence). V lost 5 bases to trimming and J lost 2 bases; unmatched junction nucleotides: 5. This CDR3 region has 16 residues.